These T cell receptor beta chains were read from a single sample in a study of T cell repertoires and HLA-DP antigens. Sequencing was performed with immunoSEQ multiplex PCR; in TCRdb, only in-frame clones are kept and a portion is missing. The sample holds 1,000 to 1,500 clones; 70% are singletons and the top ten take 40% to 55%. Sequencing input: CD137- CD4+ T cells from cultured PBMCs. The receptor set was obtained from a man between 60 and 70 years old in good health and CMV-seronegative. Both conserved end residues are part of each CDR3. The D gene is left open where the match is weak. Clone size is stated in some rows and not others, as once, few, many or a class when expanded.

NA TRBJ1-1 TRBV6-4 TRBD1 TGTGCCAGCAGTGACTCAGCAGGGGGGTACACTGAAGCTTTCTTT CASSDSAGGYTEAFF
NA TRBJ1-4 TRBV25-1 TRBD1 TGTGCCAGCAGTGGACAGGGGAGGTACGAAAAACTGTTTTTT CASSGQGRYEKLFF
NA TRBJ2-3 TRBV2 TRBD2 TGTGCCAGCAGCCAGGGACTAGCGGGGGGCACAGATACGCAGTATTTT CASSQGLAGGTDTQYF
NA TRBJ1-3 TRBV5-6 NA TGTGCCAGCAGCTTGGCCGTACAAATGAACTCTGGAAACACCATATATTTT CASSLAVQMNSGNTIYF
NA TRBJ1-1 TRBV18 NA TGTGCCAGCTCACCAAACACCAACACTGAAGCTTTCTTT CASSPNTNTEAFF
few TRBJ1-1 TRBV2 NA TGTGCCAGCGGCCTTGCGAGGGCTGAAGCTTTCTTT CASGLARAEAFF
hyperexpanded TRBJ1-6 TRBV11-3 NA TGTGCCAGCAGCTTATCCAGTGAAGGCTCACCCCTCCACTTT CASSLSSEGSPLHF
few TRBJ2-1 TRBV27 NA TGTGCCAGCAGTTTGGGCGGGACTTACAATGAGCAGTTCTTC CASSLGGTYNEQFF
medium-sized TRBJ1-1 TRBV30 NA TGTGCCTGGAGTGTAGGGGTAAGAACTGAAGCTTTCTTT CAWSVGVRTEAFF
NA TRBJ1-3 TRBV7-2 NA TGTGCCAGCAGCTTAGATTTAGGGGCTGGAAACACCATATATTTT CASSLDLGAGNTIYF
NA TRBJ2-3 TRBV7-2 NA TGTGCCAGCAGCCCCTCGGGTTTGAGCACAGATACGCAGTATTTT CASSPSGLSTDTQYF
NA TRBJ2-2 TRBV5-1 NA TGCGCCAGCAGCTTGGGTATTCAAACGATTAAGACCGGGGAGCTGTTTTTT CASSLGIQTIKTGELFF
hyperexpanded TRBJ1-2 TRBV19 NA TGTGCCAGTAGTTCACTTGGACAGATCTACTATGGCTACACCTTC CASSSLGQIYYGYTF
medium-sized TRBJ2-1 TRBV30 NA TGTGCCTGGAGAGGAACGCGCAGCGACAATGAGCAGTTCTTC CAWRGTRSDNEQFF
NA TRBJ2-7 TRBV4-2 TRBD1 TGTGCCAGCAGCTTAACCAGGACAGGGGTCTACGAGCAGTACTTC CASSLTRTGVYEQYF
few TRBJ1-1 TRBV5-6 NA TGTGCCAGCACCGCGGGACGGGTGAACACTGAAGCTTTCTTT CASTAGRVNTEAFF
NA TRBJ2-3 TRBV7-2 NA TGTGCCAGCAGCTACCCCTCTAGCGCCCGAACCTGGACAGATACGCAGTATTTT CASSYPSSARTWTDTQYF
NA TRBJ2-5 TRBV11-3 NA TGTGCCAGCAGCCGTAGCCACCAAGAGACCCAGTACTTC CASSRSHQETQYF
NA TRBJ1-1 TRBV7-2 NA TGTGCCAGCAGCTTATTTTCCAGGCTGAACTCTGAAGCTTTCTTT CASSLFSRLNSEAFF
NA TRBJ2-2 TRBV10-3 NA TGTGCCATCAGGCAGGGTAGCGGGGAGCTGTTTTTT CAIRQGSGELFF
NA TRBJ1-1 TRBV11-2 NA TGTGCCAGCAGCTCCCAGAGAGGAGGCACTGAAGCTTTCTTT CASSSQRGGTEAFF
large TRBJ1-6 TRBV6-5 NA TGTGCCAGCAGGGGGCTTGGGACGAATTCACCCCTCCACTTT CASRGLGTNSPLHF
NA TRBJ1-5 TRBV6-1 TRBD1 TGTGCCAGCAGTGACGGACAGGGTTTTCAGCCCCAGCATTTT CASSDGQGFQPQHF